These 21 T cell receptor beta chains originate from one sample sequenced in a study of blood T cells in healthy people across ages. Through a sample-barcoded 5' primer and a J-beta primer mix, a second PCR was run for about 6 to 12 cycles. MiXCR, applied by TCRdb to the 5' RACE reads, yields one record per CDR3 protein. This table has about 1.8 million distinct CDR3 sequences, around 48% appearing once. Sequenced: blood. The receptor set was obtained from a woman aged 40 to 50 in good health.

The chain carries TRBV7-2 and TRBJ1-5; 7 nucleotides agree with TRBD1. V lost 5 bases and J lost 4; bases outside the gene matches: 8. The CDR3 runs 15 residues. Germline CDR1 and CDR2: SGHTA and FQGNSA. The CDR3 loop reads CASSEDRLRNQPQHF. The DNA for the CDR3 is TGTGCCAGCAGCGAGGACAGGCTTAGGAATCAGCCCCAGCATTTT.

The chain recombines TRBV7-2 with TRBJ2-3; 12 nucleotides align to TRBD2. V dropped 4 bases and J dropped 4; count of bases not matched to a gene: 3. The CDR3 runs 15 residues. Per the germline V gene, CDR1 is SGHTA and CDR2 is FQGNSA. CDR3 region: CASSWTSGVADTQYF. In nucleotides, the CDR3 is TGTGCCAGCAGCTGGACTAGCGGGGTTGCAGATACGCAGTATTTT.

To note about this clonotype: One end of the junction varies from germline; a read error may be responsible. The V and J genes are TRBV12-3 or TRBV12-4 and TRBJ2-4; 8 bases are a match to TRBD1. The CDR3 is made up of 14 amino acids. CDR3 coding DNA: TGTGCCAGCAGCCCGACAGGGGATCCAAACATTCGGTACTTC. Encoded protein: CASSPTGDPNIRYF.

This clonotype was observed a single time. V usage is TRBV20-1 and J usage is TRBJ1-1; possible D gene TRBD1, 5 bases. CDR3 length: 13 amino acids. In germline, CDR1 is DFQATT, CDR2 SNEGSKA (reference sequence). V was cut by 6 bases and J by 1 base, with 12 bases left in between. The CDR3 here is CSATQDGNTEAFF. The CDR3 coding sequence is TGCAGTGCCACACAGGACGGGAACACTGAAGCTTTCTTT.

There are a few counts of this clonotype. J is TRBJ2-3 and V is TRBV6-1, with D unresolved. The CDR3 runs to 13 residues. Germline V gene lookup returns CDR1 MNHNS and CDR2 SASEGT. Trimming cost V 5 bases and J 5 bases, with 11 bases left between them. The CDR3, as DNA: TGTGCCAGCAGTTCCCGACCCGTAGATACGCAGTATTTT. It codes for CASSSRPVDTQYF.

This chain joins TRBV20-1 and TRBJ1-6, with unresolved D. The V gene lost 8 bases and the J gene lost 0 bases, with 14 bases spanning the gap. The germline CDR1 and CDR2 sequences are DFQATT and SNEGSKA (reference sequence). There are 15 residues in the CDR3. The CDR3 nucleotides are TGCAGTACACCAGCCACGAGCTCCTATAATTCACCCCTCCACTTT. Protein sequence: CSTPATSSYNSPLHF.

The sample holds many counts of this clonotype. DNA for the CDR3: TGTGCCATCAGTGAGTCAGGAGATACGCAGTATTTT. Translated: CAISESGDTQYF. V is TRBV10-3 and J is TRBJ2-3; D is uncertain. Trimming took off 0 bases at V and 5 bases at J, with 3 bases between the two ends. Germline CDR1 ENHRY, CDR2 SYGVKD. This CDR3 region has 12 residues.

The V call is TRBV10-3, the J call TRBJ2-3; TRBD1 matches at 12 bases. The CDR3 length is 18 residues. Losses at the gene ends were 1 base for V and 4 bases for J; bases not matched to a gene: 9. Germline CDR1 ENHRY, CDR2 SYGVKD. The CDR3 here is CAISEFTPGQGASDTQYF. CDR3 sequence (DNA): TGTGCCATCAGTGAGTTTACCCCGGGACAGGGGGCTTCAGATACGCAGTATTTT.

In this sample, this clonotype turned up a few times. The chain links TRBV4-3 to TRBJ2-7, with D uncertain. This CDR3 region has 15 residues. The V end was cut by 1 base, the J end by 5 bases, with 15 bases between. The V gene's germline CDR1 is LGHNA and CDR2 YSLEER. The CDR3 nucleotides are TGCGCCAGCAGCCAAGGGTGGAGCAGTAGGAACGAGCAGTACTTC. It specifies CASSQGWSSRNEQYF.

The J gene is TRBJ1-4, the V gene TRBV14, with D uncertain. The CDR3 has 13 residues. Trimming pared 1 base from V and 4 bases from J, leaving 4 bases between. CDR1 is SGHDN and CDR2 is FVKESK in the germline V gene. CDR3 region: CASSQGFNEKLFF. For the CDR3, the DNA is TGTGCCAGCAGCCAAGGTTTTAATGAAAAACTGTTTTTT.

The chain has TRBV20-1 and TRBJ2-7, with unresolved D. CDR1 is DFQATT, CDR2 SNEGSKA, per germline (reference sequence). Trimming removed 2 bases at V and 2 bases at J, with 16 bases between. This CDR3 region has 15 residues. CDR3 loop: CSARQVWALPYEQYF. DNA for the CDR3: TGCAGTGCTAGACAAGTGTGGGCACTACCCTACGAGCAGTACTTC.

V gene TRBV7-2 combines with J gene TRBJ1-2, with D possibly TRBD1 on 6 matching bases. V shed 11 bases and J shed 7 bases, with 20 bases lying between them. The CDR3 spans 13 residues. Germline V gene sequence: CDR1 SGHTA, CDR2 FQGNSA. DNA of the CDR3: TGTGCCTGGGCAGGGGCTCTATATGGTGGCTACACCTTC. Encoded protein: CAWAGALYGGYTF.

The V gene is TRBV7-2, the J gene TRBJ2-7; weak D call: TRBD2 (6 bases). Germline CDR1 is SGHTA and CDR2 is FQGNSA. Between the trimmed V and J ends, which lost 5 bases and 6 bases, there was a span of 20 bases. This CDR3 region has 15 residues. The CDR3 spells CASSRRSNEGGEQYF. The CDR3 DNA reads as TGTGCCAGCAGCCGACGATCGAATGAGGGAGGCGAGCAGTACTTC.

The chain recombines TRBV20-1 with TRBJ1-1; no clear D. This CDR3 has 13 residues. The germline V gene encodes CDR1 DFQATT and CDR2 SNEGSKA (reference sequence). V was clipped by 1 base and J by 11 bases, with 17 bases between them. Here the CDR3 reads CSARGPGWAGAFF. The CDR3 DNA reads TGCAGTGCTAGAGGGCCGGGATGGGCTGGCGCTTTCTTT.

This clonotype was seen only once. The rearrangement links TRBV29-1 to TRBJ1-2; D unresolved. The CDR3 contains 11 residues. Germline lookup yields CDR1 SQVTM and CDR2 ANQGSEA. The germline V and J ends were trimmed by 4 bases and 10 bases, with 13 bases remaining between them. The CDR3 is CSVVTGRHYTF. CDR3 nucleotides: TGCAGCGTTGTGACCGGGAGGCACTACACCTTC.

The rearrangement joins TRBV27 to TRBJ2-1, with TRBD2 matching 8 bases. This CDR3 has 14 residues. Trimming took 3 bases from V and 10 from J; bases not matched to a gene: 8. Germline lookup yields CDR1 MNHEY and CDR2 SMNVEV (reference sequence). Here the CDR3 DNA reads TGTGCCAGCAGTTTCCAGAGCGGGGGACGGGAGCAGTTCTTC. Its translation is CASSFQSGGREQFF.

The CDR3 sequence: CSARPFRGNEQFF. As DNA, the CDR3 is TGCAGTGCTAGACCCTTTAGGGGAAATGAGCAGTTCTTC. The gene calls are TRBV20-1 and TRBJ2-1; the D gene is possibly TRBD1 (5 bases). Germline V CDR1 and CDR2: DFQATT, SNEGSKA (reference sequence). V gave up 2 bases and J gave up 7 bases, with 12 bases separating them. The CDR3 contains 13 residues.

This clonotype was found once. The junction departs from germline at one end; a sequencing error may be responsible. The chain combines TRBV7-2 with TRBJ2-7; D perhaps matches TRBD2 (5 bases). In germline, CDR1 is SGHTA, CDR2 FQGNSA. This CDR3 is 14 amino acids long. CDR3 loop: CASSLAEGSDEQYF. The CDR3 DNA is TGTGCCAGCAGCTTAGCCGAGGGCTCCGACGAGCAGTACTTC.

The chain combines TRBV25-1 with TRBJ1-2; D remains ambiguous. Germline CDR1 and CDR2: MGHDK and SYGVNS. CDR3 length: 15 amino acids. The V gene lost 2 bases and the J gene lost 0 bases, with 10 bases spanning the gap. CDR3: CASSEMDPTNYGYTF. The CDR3 nucleotides read TGTGCCAGCAGTGAAATGGACCCTACTAACTATGGCTACACCTTC.

The CDR3 DNA reads as TGTGCCAGCAGCATTGGACTAGCGGGCAGCTCTGGGGCCAACGTCCTGACTTTC. This translates into CASSIGLAGSSGANVLTF. The chain has TRBV11-3 and TRBJ2-6, with 11 bases identical to TRBD2. Germline CDR1 SGHNT, CDR2 YENEEA. The CDR3 is made up of 18 amino acids. The J segment lost 0 bases and the V segment lost 5 bases, leaving 6 bases of the junction unmatched.

V usage is TRBV6-5 and J usage is TRBJ2-3; D may be TRBD1 (5 bases). With 2 bases removed from V and 1 base from J, the gap between germline ends came to 16 bases. CDR3 length equals 17 residues. Germline V gene sequence: CDR1 MNHEY, CDR2 SVGAGI. CDR3: CASSYRGLPAGTDTQYF. CDR3 DNA: TGTGCCAGCAGTTACAGGGGCCTACCCGCTGGCACAGATACGCAGTATTTT.